This passage covers 8 T cell receptor beta chains from one sample sequenced in a study of Graves' ophthalmopathy and Graves' hyperthyroidism. Beta-chain TCR CDR3 regions were amplified from RNA transcripts. An initial RT-PCR round employing HTBI primers preceded a second-round multiplex PCR. TCRdb reanalysed the multiplex PCR reads using MiXCR and keeps one entry per CDR3 protein. The data contain about 590,000 distinct CDR3 sequences, roughly 39% of them seen just once; the ten biggest clones take up roughly 4%. Source material: peripheral blood or thyroid tissue (not recorded which). The receptors shown here come from an adult man with Graves' hyperthyroidism.

The chain couples TRBV4-1 to TRBJ2-2; 7 positions match TRBD2. There are 15 residues in the CDR3. The germline CDR1 and CDR2 sequences are MGHRA and YSYEKL. With 0 bases clipped from V and 7 bases from J, the junction kept 5 bases outside the gene matches. DNA for the CDR3: TGCGCCAGCAGCCAAGAGGACTTAGCGGGCGGGGAGCTGTTTTTT. Protein product: CASSQEDLAGGELFF.

This clonotype is a singleton in its sample. The CDR3 DNA reads as TGTGCCAGCAGTCCCACAGCGGGGCTGGGTCAGCCCCAGCATTTT. It translates to CASSPTAGLGQPQHF. The V and J genes are TRBV12-3 or TRBV12-4 and TRBJ1-5; perhaps TRBD1 as D (5 bases). The CDR3 consists of 15 residues. Trimming left V 5 bases short and J 6 bases short, with 17 bases between.

This clonotype appeared many times. The junction does not match germline at one end; this may be a read error. The genes are TRBV5-1 and TRBJ1-1; D gene ambiguous. This CDR3 spans 15 amino acids. In germline, CDR1 is SGHRS, CDR2 YFSETQ. CDR3 nucleotide sequence: TGTGCCAGCAGCTTAGCTCCCGGGATGAACACTGAAGCTTTCTTT. Amino acid sequence: CASSLAPGMNTEAFF.

There are many counts of this clonotype. This chain uses TRBV6-2 or TRBV6-3 with TRBJ1-5; D possibly corresponds to TRBD1 (5 bases). Germline lookup yields CDR1 MNHEY and CDR2 SVGEGT. Trimming left V 6 bases short and J 2 bases short, with 14 bases between. The CDR3 has 15 amino acids. The CDR3 protein is CASSLGHSGNQPQHF. The CDR3 DNA is TGTGCCAGCAGCTTAGGACACTCGGGCAATCAGCCCCAGCATTTT.

The J gene is TRBJ1-1, the V gene TRBV29-1; TRBD1 is a possible D gene (6 bases). V was shortened by 7 bases and J by 3 bases, with 12 bases between the two germline ends. Germline values: CDR1 SQVTM, CDR2 ANQGSEA. The CDR3 totals 12 residues. The CDR3 coding sequence is TGCAGCGGGACAGCGATGTACACTGAAGCTTTCTTT. Protein product: CSGTAMYTEAFF.

This clonotype was seen more than once but under ten times. This chain connects TRBV11-3 to TRBJ1-1; D is unclear. The V gene's germline CDR1 is SGHNT and CDR2 YENEEA. Trimming left V 0 bases short and J 9 bases short, with 8 bases between. The CDR3 sequence is 12 residues long. The CDR3 DNA follows: TGTGCCAGCAGCTTAGAAAACCAAAAAGCTTTCTTT. Its protein is CASSLENQKAFF.

The chain links TRBV12-3 or TRBV12-4 to TRBJ1-5; TRBD1 is a possible D gene (6 bases). V was clipped by 2 bases and J by 6 bases, with 14 bases between them. The CDR3 has 15 amino acids. For the CDR3, the DNA is TGTGCCAGCAGTTTATCGATAGGGGGGGCTCAGCCCCAGCATTTT. This translates into CASSLSIGGAQPQHF.

Many counts were recorded for this clonotype. This chain links TRBV29-1 with TRBJ1-2; unclear D gene. V was clipped by 4 bases and J by 0 bases, with 18 bases between them. Germline assignment: CDR1 SQVTM and CDR2 ANQGSEA. The CDR3 runs 16 residues. CDR3 in amino acids: CSVVGRELGTNYGYTF. In nucleotides, the CDR3 is TGCAGCGTTGTTGGTCGGGAGTTGGGGACTAACTATGGCTACACCTTC.